The rows below give T cell receptor beta chains drawn from one sample of a study of T-cell reconstitution after alpha-beta-depleted transplantation in children. MiXCR, run by TCRdb on the PCR reads, gives a single entry per CDR3 protein. The sample consists of under 60,000 distinct CDR3 sequences, roughly 5% of them appearing once. The sample in question was PBMCs, mostly from graft donor cells, obtained 60 days after TCRalphabeta/CD19-depleted stem cell transplant. Receptor source: a female patient aged 2 to 10 who had a stem cell transplant for aplastic anemia, so the T cells may come from the graft donor. The CDR3 runs from the conserved cysteine through the conserved F or W. The D gene is left open where the match is weak. Clone size is shown for a subset of rows, as once, few, many or a class of expanded clone.

abundance	v_gene	d_gene	j_gene	CDR3nt	CDR3aa
few	TRBV7-3	TRBD1	TRBJ1-2	TGTGCCAGCAGCCCCCAGGGGGGTCTAGGGGTTGGCTACACCTTC	CASSPQGGLGVGYTF
many	TRBV28	TRBD2	TRBJ2-5	TGTGCCAGCAGTCGGCGGGGGGTTGTCCAAGAGACCCAGTACTTC	CASSRRGVVQETQYF
many	TRBV12-3/TRBV12-4	TRBD2	TRBJ2-7	TGTGCCAGCAGACGAGCGGGAGGGCCGTCCTACGAGCAGTACTTC	CASRRAGGPSYEQYF
many	TRBV28	TRBD1	TRBJ2-7	TGTGCCAGCTCCCCCGGGACAGGGACGTCTCGTGAGCAGTACTTC	CASSPGTGTSREQYF
few	TRBV30	-	TRBJ1-1	TGTGCCTCCCAGAGGCAAGGAGCTTTCTTT	CASQRQGAFF
-	TRBV30	-	TRBJ2-2	TGTGCCTGGAGAGGGACTGTCGGGGAGCTGTTTTTT	CAWRGTVGELFF
many	TRBV7-2	-	TRBJ2-5	TGTGCCAGCAGCGTTAGTAGGGGAGAGACCCAGTACTTC	CASSVSRGETQYF
many	TRBV2	-	TRBJ2-2	TGTGCCAGCAGCTTATGGGAGACCGGGGAGCTGTTTTTT	CASSLWETGELFF
few	TRBV21-1	-	TRBJ2-1	TGTGCCAGCAGCAAACCCCGCGGCTTTCTGAGGGAGCAGTTCTTC	CASSKPRGFLREQFF
many	TRBV30	-	TRBJ1-2	TGTGCCTGGGAGACTGTACACTATGGCTACACCTTC	CAWETVHYGYTF
many	TRBV10-3	-	TRBJ2-3	TGTGCCATCAGTGAGTGGGGGAGCACAGATACGCAGTATTTT	CAISEWGSTDTQYF
many	TRBV12-3/TRBV12-4	-	TRBJ1-4	TGTGCCAGCAGTTTAGGCGGGGCGGATAATGAAAAACTGTTTTTT	CASSLGGADNEKLFF
few	TRBV5-5	-	TRBJ1-2	TGTGCCAGCAGCTTGGTCCAAAGGGGCAACTATGGCTACACCTTC	CASSLVQRGNYGYTF
many	TRBV7-9	-	TRBJ2-5	TGTGCCAGCAGCCGGTACCGGGACACCCAAGAGACCCAGTACTTC	CASSRYRDTQETQYF
few	TRBV2	-	TRBJ1-3	TGTGCCAGCAGTGGAGGCTTTGGTTCTGGAAACACCATATATTTT	CASSGGFGSGNTIYF
many	TRBV5-4	TRBD1	TRBJ2-5	TGTGCCAGCAGCCTAACTTACAGGGGAGAGACCCAGTACTTC	CASSLTYRGETQYF
many	TRBV7-2	TRBD1	TRBJ2-3	TGTGCCAGCAGTCCTACAGGGGCAGATACGCAGTATTTT	CASSPTGADTQYF